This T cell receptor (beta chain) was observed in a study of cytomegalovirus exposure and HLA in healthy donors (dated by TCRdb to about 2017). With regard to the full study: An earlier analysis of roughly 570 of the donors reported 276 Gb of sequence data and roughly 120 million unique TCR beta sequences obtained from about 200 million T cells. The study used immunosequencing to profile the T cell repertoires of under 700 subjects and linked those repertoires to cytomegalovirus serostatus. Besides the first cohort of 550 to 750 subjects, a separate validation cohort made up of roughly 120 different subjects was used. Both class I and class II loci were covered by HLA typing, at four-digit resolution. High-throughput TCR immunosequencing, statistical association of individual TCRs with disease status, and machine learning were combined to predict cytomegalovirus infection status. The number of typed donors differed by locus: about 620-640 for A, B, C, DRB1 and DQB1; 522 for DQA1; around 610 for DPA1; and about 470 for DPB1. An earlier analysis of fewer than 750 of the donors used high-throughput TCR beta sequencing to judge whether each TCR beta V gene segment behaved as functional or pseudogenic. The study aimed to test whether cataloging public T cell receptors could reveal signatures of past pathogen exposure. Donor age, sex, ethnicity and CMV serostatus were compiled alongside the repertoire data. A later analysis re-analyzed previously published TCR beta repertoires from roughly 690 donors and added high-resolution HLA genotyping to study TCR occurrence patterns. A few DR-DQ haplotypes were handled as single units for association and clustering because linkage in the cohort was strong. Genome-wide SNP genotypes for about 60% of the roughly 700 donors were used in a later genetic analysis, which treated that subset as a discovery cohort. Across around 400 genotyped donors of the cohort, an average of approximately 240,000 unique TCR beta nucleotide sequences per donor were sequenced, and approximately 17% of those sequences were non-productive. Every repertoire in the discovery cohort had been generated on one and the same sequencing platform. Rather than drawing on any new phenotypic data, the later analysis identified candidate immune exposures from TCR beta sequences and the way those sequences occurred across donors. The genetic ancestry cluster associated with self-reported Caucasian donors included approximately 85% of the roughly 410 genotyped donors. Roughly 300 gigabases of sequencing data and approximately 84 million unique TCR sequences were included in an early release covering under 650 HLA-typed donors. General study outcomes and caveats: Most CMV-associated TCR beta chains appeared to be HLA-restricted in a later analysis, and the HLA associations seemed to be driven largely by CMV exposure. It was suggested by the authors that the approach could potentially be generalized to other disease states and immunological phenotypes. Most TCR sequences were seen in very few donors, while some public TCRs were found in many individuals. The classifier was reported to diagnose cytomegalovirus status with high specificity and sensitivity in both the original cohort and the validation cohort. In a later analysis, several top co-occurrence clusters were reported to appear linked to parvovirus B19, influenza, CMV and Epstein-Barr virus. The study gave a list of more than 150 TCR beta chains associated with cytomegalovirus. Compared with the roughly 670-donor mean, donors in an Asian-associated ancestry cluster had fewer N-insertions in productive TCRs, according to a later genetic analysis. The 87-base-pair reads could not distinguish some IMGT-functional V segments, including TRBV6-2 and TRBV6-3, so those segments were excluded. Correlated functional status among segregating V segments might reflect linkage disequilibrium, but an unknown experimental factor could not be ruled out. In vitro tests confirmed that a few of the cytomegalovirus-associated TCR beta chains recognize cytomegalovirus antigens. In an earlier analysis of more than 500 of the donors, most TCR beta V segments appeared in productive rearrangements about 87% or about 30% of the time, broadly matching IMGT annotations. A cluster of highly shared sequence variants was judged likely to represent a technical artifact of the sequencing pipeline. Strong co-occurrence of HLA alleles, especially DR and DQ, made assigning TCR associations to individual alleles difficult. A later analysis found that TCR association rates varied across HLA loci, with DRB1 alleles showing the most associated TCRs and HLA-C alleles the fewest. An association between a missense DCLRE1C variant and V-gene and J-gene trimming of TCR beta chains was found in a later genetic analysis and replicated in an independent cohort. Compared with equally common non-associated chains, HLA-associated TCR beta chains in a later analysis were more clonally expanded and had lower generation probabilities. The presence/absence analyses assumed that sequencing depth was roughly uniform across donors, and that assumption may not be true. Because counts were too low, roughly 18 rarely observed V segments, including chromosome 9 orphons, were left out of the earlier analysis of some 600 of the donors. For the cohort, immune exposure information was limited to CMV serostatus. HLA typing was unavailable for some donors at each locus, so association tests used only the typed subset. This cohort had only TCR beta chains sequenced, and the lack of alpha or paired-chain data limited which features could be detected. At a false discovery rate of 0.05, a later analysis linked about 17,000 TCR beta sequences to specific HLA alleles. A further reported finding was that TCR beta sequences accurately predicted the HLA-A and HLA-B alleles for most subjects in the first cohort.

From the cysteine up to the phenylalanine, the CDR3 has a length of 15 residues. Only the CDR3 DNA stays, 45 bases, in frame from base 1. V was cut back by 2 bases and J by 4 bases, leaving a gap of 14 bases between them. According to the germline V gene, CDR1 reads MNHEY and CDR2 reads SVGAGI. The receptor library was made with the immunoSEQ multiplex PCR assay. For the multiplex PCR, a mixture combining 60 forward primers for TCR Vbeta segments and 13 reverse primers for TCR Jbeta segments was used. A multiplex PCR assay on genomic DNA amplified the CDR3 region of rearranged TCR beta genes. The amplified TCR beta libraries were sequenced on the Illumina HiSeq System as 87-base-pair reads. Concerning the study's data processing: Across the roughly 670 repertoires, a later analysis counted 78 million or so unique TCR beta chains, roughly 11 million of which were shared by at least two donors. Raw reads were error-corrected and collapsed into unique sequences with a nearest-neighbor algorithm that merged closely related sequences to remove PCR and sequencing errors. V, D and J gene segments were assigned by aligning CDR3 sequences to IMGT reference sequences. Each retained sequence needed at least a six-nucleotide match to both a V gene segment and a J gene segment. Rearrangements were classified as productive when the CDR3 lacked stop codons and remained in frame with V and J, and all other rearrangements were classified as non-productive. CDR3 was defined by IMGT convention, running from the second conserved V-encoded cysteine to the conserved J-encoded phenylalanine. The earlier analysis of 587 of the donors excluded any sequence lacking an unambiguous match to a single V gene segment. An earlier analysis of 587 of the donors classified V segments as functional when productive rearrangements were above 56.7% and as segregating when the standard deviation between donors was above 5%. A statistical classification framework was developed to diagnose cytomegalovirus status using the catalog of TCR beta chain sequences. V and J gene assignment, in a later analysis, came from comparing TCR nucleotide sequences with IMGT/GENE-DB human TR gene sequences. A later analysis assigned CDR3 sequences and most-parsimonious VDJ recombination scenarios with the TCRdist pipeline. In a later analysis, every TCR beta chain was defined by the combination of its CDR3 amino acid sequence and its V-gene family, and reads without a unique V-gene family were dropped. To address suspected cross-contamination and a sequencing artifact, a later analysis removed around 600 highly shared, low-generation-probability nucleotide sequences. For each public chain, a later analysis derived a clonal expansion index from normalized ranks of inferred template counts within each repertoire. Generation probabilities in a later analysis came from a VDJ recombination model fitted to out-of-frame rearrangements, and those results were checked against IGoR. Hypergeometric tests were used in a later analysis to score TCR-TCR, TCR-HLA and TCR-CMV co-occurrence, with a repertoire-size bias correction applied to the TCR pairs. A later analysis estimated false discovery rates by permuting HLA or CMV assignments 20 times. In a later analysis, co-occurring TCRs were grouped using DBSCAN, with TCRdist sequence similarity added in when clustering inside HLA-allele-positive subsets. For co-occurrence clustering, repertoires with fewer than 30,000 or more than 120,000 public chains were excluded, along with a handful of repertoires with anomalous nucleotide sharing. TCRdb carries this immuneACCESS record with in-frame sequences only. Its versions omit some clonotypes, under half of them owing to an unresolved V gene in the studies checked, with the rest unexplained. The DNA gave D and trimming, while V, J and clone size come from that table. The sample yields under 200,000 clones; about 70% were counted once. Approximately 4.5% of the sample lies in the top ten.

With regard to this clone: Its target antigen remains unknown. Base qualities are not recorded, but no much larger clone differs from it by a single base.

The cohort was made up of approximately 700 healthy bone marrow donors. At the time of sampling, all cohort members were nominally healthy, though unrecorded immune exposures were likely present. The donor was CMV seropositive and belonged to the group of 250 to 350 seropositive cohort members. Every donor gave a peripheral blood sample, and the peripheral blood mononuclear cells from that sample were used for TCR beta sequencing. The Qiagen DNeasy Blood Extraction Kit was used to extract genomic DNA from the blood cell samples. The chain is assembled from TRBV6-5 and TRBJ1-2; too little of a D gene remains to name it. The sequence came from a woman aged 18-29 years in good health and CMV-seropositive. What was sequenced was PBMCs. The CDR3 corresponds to CASSYEGTSTYGYTF. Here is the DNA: TGTGCCAGCAGTTACGAGGGCACGTCCACCTATGGCTACACCTTC.